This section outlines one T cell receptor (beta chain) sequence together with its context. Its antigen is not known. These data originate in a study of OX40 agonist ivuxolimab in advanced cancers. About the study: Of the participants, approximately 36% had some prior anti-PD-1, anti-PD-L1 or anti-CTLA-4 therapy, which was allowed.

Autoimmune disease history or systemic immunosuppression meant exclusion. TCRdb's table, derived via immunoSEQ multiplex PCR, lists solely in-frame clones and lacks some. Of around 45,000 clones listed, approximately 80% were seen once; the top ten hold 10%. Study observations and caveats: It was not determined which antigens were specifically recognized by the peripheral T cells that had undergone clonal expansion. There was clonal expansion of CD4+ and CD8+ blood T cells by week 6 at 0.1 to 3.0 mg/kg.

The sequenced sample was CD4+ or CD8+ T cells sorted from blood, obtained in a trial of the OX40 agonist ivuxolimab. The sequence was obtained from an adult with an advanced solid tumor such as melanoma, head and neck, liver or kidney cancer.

The CDR3 DNA follows: TGCGCCAGCAGCTTGGTTGGGGCCTATGAAAAACTGTTTTTT. It specifies CASSLVGAYEKLFF. This chain uses TRBV5-1 with TRBJ1-4; TRBD1 is a possible D gene (5 bases). CDR3 length: 14 residues. Germline V CDR1 and CDR2: SGHRS, YFSETQ. V dropped 0 bases and J dropped 6 bases, with 9 bases sitting between them.